These 22 T cell receptor beta chains came from one sample sequenced in a study of T cells in Graves' hyperthyroidism and ophthalmopathy. Researchers amplified the TCR beta CDR3 regions from RNA transcripts. Initially, a first-round RT-PCR of the TCR CDR3 employed the HTBI primer set. TCRdb passed the multiplex PCR reads through MiXCR, listing each CDR3 protein once. Among under 400,000 distinct CDR3 sequences listed, about a sixth were seen once. Specimen: blood. The receptors stem from a woman in her thirties or forties with Graves' ophthalmopathy.

This chain connects TRBV28 to TRBJ1-1, with TRBD1 identical over 11 bases. V shed 10 bases, J shed 5 bases, and the junction held 15 bases outside the gene matches. Germline V gene data show CDR1 as MDHEN and CDR2 as SYDVKM. The CDR3 is made up of 16 amino acids. The DNA for the CDR3 is TGTGCCATACATCGCCGGGACAGGGGGTTGTGGACTGAAGCTTTCTTT. Translating gives CAIHRRDRGLWTEAFF.

This clonotype was counted ten times or more. The J gene is TRBJ2-7, the V gene TRBV6-1, with no clear D. This CDR3 has 13 amino acids. CDR1 is MNHNS, CDR2 SASEGT, per germline. The V end lost 4 bases, the J end lost 2 bases, and 9 bases lay between the germline ends. CDR3 sequence (DNA): TGTGCCAGCAGTGCGACTGGGACCTACGAGCAGTACTTC. It codes for CASSATGTYEQYF.

There are many counts of this clonotype. The chain is built from TRBV12-3 or TRBV12-4 and TRBJ1-3, with D possibly matching TRBD1 (6 bases). CDR3 size: 16 residues. V was cut by 7 bases and J by 0 bases, with 16 bases left in between. Here the CDR3 DNA reads TGTGCCAGCAACATCAGGGGAGGTCTCTCTGGAAACACCATATATTTT. Its translation is CASNIRGGLSGNTIYF.

In its sample, this clonotype was seen many times. The chain carries TRBV12-3 or TRBV12-4 and TRBJ1-1; TRBD1 is a possible D gene (5 bases). The length of the CDR3 is 14 residues. Trimming left V 5 bases short and J 4 bases short, with 14 bases between. The CDR3 DNA is TGTGCCAGCAGTCAAATGGGGACGAGCACTGAAGCTTTCTTT. Residues: CASSQMGTSTEAFF.

The CDR3 DNA is TGTGCCATCCGAGAGACCCGGGGGAAATTGGGTGAGCAGTACTTC. It specifies CAIRETRGKLGEQYF. The chain combines TRBV12-3 or TRBV12-4 with TRBJ2-7; D is perhaps TRBD2 (6 bases). Trimming stripped 10 bases from V and 7 bases from J, with 26 bases between. The CDR3 extends over 15 amino acids.

In the case of this clonotype: This is likely a read error, given that the CDR3 carries no conserved phenylalanine or tryptophan at its end. V gene TRBV19 combines with J gene TRBJ1-5; perhaps TRBD1 as D (5 bases). The germline V and J ends were trimmed by 8 bases and 4 bases, with 18 bases remaining between them. Looked up from germline, CDR1 is LNHDA and CDR2 is SQIVND (reference sequence). The CDR3 loop spans 15 amino acids. The CDR3 spells CASSTGVGANQPQHL. The CDR3 coding sequence is TGTGCCAGTTCCACCGGGGTCGGGGCGAATCAGCCCCAGCATCTT.

This clonotype was seen at least ten times. This chain links TRBV20-1 with TRBJ2-7, with D perhaps TRBD1 (7 bases). CDR3 size: 13 residues. CDR1 and CDR2 from the germline V gene are DFQATT and SNEGSKA (reference sequence). V was pared by 6 bases and J by 4 bases, with 16 bases between. The CDR3 region has the DNA TGCAGTGCCAGGGGGGCAGCTACTTACGAGCAGTACTTC. Translated: CSARGAATYEQYF.

The sample holds many counts of this clonotype. The DNA of the CDR3 is TGCAGCGTTGTTGGGGCCTCACGGAATGAGCAGTTCTTC. This encodes CSVVGASRNEQFF. The V gene is TRBV29-1, the J gene TRBJ2-1; perhaps TRBD1 as D (5 bases). The CDR3 has 13 residues. V lost 4 bases, J lost 7 bases, and 14 bases lay in between. CDR1 is SQVTM and CDR2 is ANQGSEA in the germline V gene.

This chain uses TRBV3-1 with TRBJ2-7; 9 bases are shared with TRBD2. CDR3 length equals 16 residues. The trim removed 4 bases at V and 1 base at J, leaving 8 bases unmatched. Germline assignment: CDR1 LGHDT and CDR2 YNNKEL (reference sequence). DNA of the CDR3: TGTGCCAGCAGCCCTGATAGCGGGAGCTTGTCCTACGAGCAGTACTTC. This translates into CASSPDSGSLSYEQYF.

This clonotype occurred many times. The V gene is TRBV29-1, the J gene TRBJ2-7; D unclear. CDR1 is SQVTM, CDR2 ANQGSEA, per germline. This CDR3 region has 11 residues. V lost 5 bases, J lost 4 bases, and 9 bases lay in between. This CDR3 reads CSVTVAYEQYF. CDR3 coding DNA: TGCAGCGTTACGGTGGCTTACGAGCAGTACTTC.

There are many counts of this clonotype. This chain joins TRBV9 and TRBJ2-7; either TRBD1 or TRBD2 may supply D (5 bases each). V lost 2 bases and J 0 bases, leaving 15 bases between the germline ends. The CDR3 covers 16 residues. Germline V gives CDR1 SGDLS, CDR2 YYNGEE. In DNA, the CDR3 is TGTGCCAGCAGCGTGGCTGGGACGTCCAGCTCCTACGAGCAGTACTTC. The encoded protein is CASSVAGTSSSYEQYF.

There are a few counts of this clonotype. The chain carries TRBV6-5 and TRBJ1-2; 7 bases fit TRBD1. Germline loops: CDR1 MNHEY, CDR2 SVGAGI. The CDR3 runs 14 residues. V was pared by 2 bases and J by 6 bases, with 6 bases of the junction left unmatched. Here the CDR3 reads CASSYVAGGDGYTF. Here the CDR3 DNA reads TGTGCCAGCAGTTACGTGGCAGGGGGAGATGGCTACACCTTC.

The chain is built from TRBV3-1 and TRBJ2-7; D is tentatively TRBD1 or TRBD2 (5 bases each). V was pared by 3 bases and J by 5 bases, with 5 bases between. CDR3 length: 11 amino acids. Germline CDR1 is LGHDT and CDR2 is YNNKEL (reference sequence). The CDR3 DNA reads TGTGCCAGCAGCCAGGGACACGAGCAGTACTTC. It specifies CASSQGHEQYF.

This clonotype was observed many times. The chain is built from TRBV7-2 and TRBJ1-3, with a possible D match to TRBD1 (5 bases). The length of the CDR3 is 14 residues. Trimming pared 4 bases from V and 1 base from J, leaving 8 bases between. Germline CDR1 is SGHTA and CDR2 is FQGNSA. CDR3 sequence reads: CASSSWGSGNTIYF. The CDR3 bases are TGTGCCAGCAGCTCATGGGGGTCTGGAAACACCATATATTTT.

The rearrangement uses TRBV27 and TRBJ1-6; D gene unclear. The CDR3 contains 14 residues. V dropped 3 bases and J dropped 8 bases, with 11 bases sitting between them. CDR1 is MNHEY and CDR2 is SMNVEV in the germline V gene (reference sequence). The DNA of the CDR3 is TGTGCCAGCAGTTTCCTTGAAGGTCATTCACCCCTCCACTTT. Residues: CASSFLEGHSPLHF.

This clonotype has ten or more counts. The chain couples TRBV25-1 to TRBJ2-7, with TRBD2 matching over 7 bases. With V trimmed by 4 bases and J by 5 bases, 8 bases remained unmatched. Germline V gives CDR1 MGHDK, CDR2 SYGVNS. The CDR3 consists of 14 residues. CDR3 sequence (DNA): TGTGCCAGCAGTGGGGCGGGAGACCAACACGAGCAGTACTTC. Residues: CASSGAGDQHEQYF.

DNA for the CDR3: TGTGCCAGCAGTCAACAGAGTTACTATGGCTACACCTTC. The encoded protein is CASSQQSYYGYTF. V and J are TRBV6-2 or TRBV6-3 and TRBJ1-2; the D is unclear. The CDR3 is made up of 13 amino acids. With 5 bases removed from V and 3 bases from J, the gap between germline ends came to 10 bases. CDR1 is MNHEY and CDR2 is SVGEGT in the germline V gene.

This clonotype was seen only a few times. V gene TRBV28 combines with J gene TRBJ2-7, with 15 bases that match TRBD2. Germline V CDR1 and CDR2: MDHEN, SYDVKM. J gave up 7 bases and V 6 bases, and 19 bases lay outside the gene matches. The CDR3 extends over 19 amino acids. CDR3 protein: CASSIPRVPGLAGGWEQYF. DNA for the CDR3: TGTGCCAGCAGCATACCGCGGGTGCCGGGACTAGCGGGAGGATGGGAGCAGTACTTC.

This clonotype was picked up many times. This chain uses TRBV28 with TRBJ1-3, with D tentatively TRBD1 (5 bases). Between the trimmed V and J ends, which lost 6 bases and 0 bases, there was a span of 12 bases. Germline V gene sequence: CDR1 MDHEN, CDR2 SYDVKM. This CDR3 region has 15 residues. The CDR3 DNA reads TGTGCCAGCAGGGCACCGGGACGCTCTGGAAACACCATATATTTT. Protein: CASRAPGRSGNTIYF.

This clonotype has ten or more counts. V gene TRBV12-3 or TRBV12-4 combines with J gene TRBJ1-6; a possible D gene is TRBD1 (5 bases). Trimming took 7 bases from V and 8 from J, leaving 15 bases between them. The CDR3 is made up of 14 amino acids. The CDR3 region is CASKMGRRYSPLHF. The CDR3 DNA sequence: TGTGCCAGCAAAATGGGACGTCGGTATTCACCCCTCCACTTT.

The chain employs TRBV20-1 and TRBJ2-7; perhaps TRBD2 as D (5 bases). The germline gives CDR1 DFQATT, CDR2 SNEGSKA (reference sequence). The CDR3 loop spans 13 amino acids. Trimming pared 3 bases from V and 1 base from J, leaving 10 bases between. The CDR3 sequence: CSARVGLSYEQYF. The CDR3 DNA sequence: TGCAGTGCTAGGGTTGGACTTTCCTACGAGCAGTACTTC.

The chain has TRBV27 and TRBJ1-5, with 10 bases lining up with TRBD1. The V and J ends lost 2 bases and 6 bases, in that order; junction bases with no gene match: 4. The V gene's germline CDR1 is MNHEY and CDR2 SMNVEV (reference sequence). CDR3 size: 15 residues. CDR3 in DNA: TGTGCCAGCAGTTTAGACAGGGGGCCTGTTCAGCCCCAGCATTTT. Translated: CASSLDRGPVQPQHF.